These 17 T cell receptor beta chains came from one sample sequenced in a study of T-cell memory formation after mild COVID-19. MiXCR was run by TCRdb on the 5' RACE reads, yielding one entry per CDR3 protein. The sample holds some 340,000 distinct CDR3 sequences, about an eighth seen once. The sample taken for sequencing was PBMCs or a T cell subset sorted from them (not recorded which). The receptors stem from a man aged 18-30 years who had mild COVID-19 (a few samples of this study predate the infection). Cell type and time point are not known.

V is TRBV7-3 and J is TRBJ2-2; possibly TRBD2 for D (6 bases). The V end was cut by 5 bases, the J end by 6 bases, with 13 bases between. CDR1 is SGHTA, CDR2 FQGTGA, per germline. CDR3 length: 14 amino acids. Written as DNA, the CDR3 is TGTGCCAGCAGCCCCCGGGGGAAAGCCGGGGAGCTGTTTTTT. It is translated as CASSPRGKAGELFF.

About this clonotype: The junction departs from the called germline gene at one end, perhaps through a read error. The rearrangement uses TRBV20-1 and TRBJ2-1; unclear D gene. The CDR3 loop spans 14 amino acids. Germline values: CDR1 DFQATT, CDR2 SNEGSKA (reference sequence). The CDR3 loop is CSARDSVVGQLCVF. The CDR3 region has the DNA TGCAGTGCTAGAGATTCTGTAGTCGGTCAATTGTGCGTCTTC.

This clonotype came up many times. The CDR3 nucleotides are TGCGCCAGCAGCCCGACTAGCGGGGGTAGAAATGAGCAGTTCTTC. Residues: CASSPTSGGRNEQFF. The J gene is TRBJ2-1, the V gene TRBV5-1, with TRBD2 identical over 12 bases. The junction had 6 bases not matched to a gene; V was cut back by 4 bases and J by 7 bases. Germline V gene lookup returns CDR1 SGHRS and CDR2 YFSETQ. CDR3 size: 15 residues.

The chain combines TRBV4-1 with TRBJ1-3; D is possibly TRBD1 (5 bases). This CDR3 is built from 17 residues. Germline V CDR1 and CDR2: MGHRA, YSYEKL. V lost 0 bases and J lost 0, with 12 bases in between. The CDR3 coding sequence is TGCGCCAGCAGCCAAGAATCCGAGGGGCTCTCTGGAAACACCATATATTTT. Residues: CASSQESEGLSGNTIYF.

This clonotype was detected ten times or more. The chain carries TRBV12-3 or TRBV12-4 and TRBJ2-3; D possibly corresponds to TRBD2 (6 bases). This CDR3 contains 13 residues. V gave up 6 bases and J gave up 2 bases, with 9 bases separating them. The CDR3 protein is CASRRDATDTQYF. The CDR3 DNA follows: TGTGCCAGCAGGCGGGACGCCACAGATACGCAGTATTTT.

This clonotype was found a few times. The chain joins TRBV4-1 to TRBJ2-1; D remains ambiguous. V shed 1 base and J shed 9 bases, with 16 bases lying between them. Per the germline V gene, CDR1 is MGHRA and CDR2 is YSYEKL. The CDR3 length is 15 residues. The CDR3 loop reads CASSQGLGVVTEQFF. The CDR3 DNA sequence: TGCGCCAGCAGCCAAGGCCTAGGAGTTGTCACTGAGCAGTTCTTC.

The CDR3 here is CASSSVGGLVTEAFF. The CDR3 coding sequence is TGTGCCAGCAGTTCCGTGGGGGGGCTGGTCACTGAAGCTTTCTTT. The chain joins TRBV6-2 or TRBV6-3 to TRBJ1-1, with D maybe TRBD1 (6 bases). Trimming shortened V by 4 bases and J by 4 bases, and 16 bases separated the two germline ends. The CDR3 extends over 15 amino acids. Looked up from germline, CDR1 is MNHEY and CDR2 is SVGEGT.

The genes are TRBV28 and TRBJ2-3, with TRBD2 matching 15 bases. The CDR3 covers 18 residues. The V gene's germline CDR1 is MDHEN and CDR2 SYDVKM. The trim removed 2 bases at V and 5 bases at J, leaving 8 bases unmatched. The chain's CDR3 is CASSLRRTSGGAGDTQYF. Here the CDR3 DNA reads TGTGCCAGCAGTTTACGCCGGACTAGCGGGGGGGCAGGAGATACGCAGTATTTT.

This clonotype was seen at least ten times. The chain uses TRBV2 and TRBJ2-1; the match to TRBD2 covers 11 bases. The CDR3 is 13 amino acids. The trim removed 11 bases at V and 3 bases at J, leaving 3 bases unmatched. Germline V gives CDR1 SNHLY, CDR2 FYNNEI. CDR3 in DNA: TGTGCCGGGACTAGCGGAGTCTACAATGAGCAGTTCTTC. Its translation is CAGTSGVYNEQFF.

The sample holds a few counts of this clonotype. This chain joins TRBV7-3 and TRBJ2-1; TRBD1 matches 9 bases. Trimming at V came to 3 bases and at J to 7 bases, leaving 4 bases not matched to a gene. This CDR3 contains 14 residues. The germline V gene has CDR1 SGHTA and CDR2 FQGTGA. The CDR3 region is CASSFGDRVNEQFF. As DNA, the CDR3 is TGTGCCAGCAGCTTCGGGGACAGGGTGAATGAGCAGTTCTTC.

The chain has TRBV12-3 or TRBV12-4 and TRBJ2-3; 10 nucleotides match TRBD2. The CDR3 runs to 14 residues. The J segment lost 11 bases and the V segment lost 3 bases, leaving 8 bases of the junction unmatched. CDR3 amino acids: CASSFGAGGLKQYF. CDR3 in DNA: TGTGCCAGCAGTTTTGGAGCGGGGGGGCTAAAGCAGTATTTT.

This clonotype has just one count. The genes are TRBV7-3 and TRBJ2-1, with D uncertain. Germline V gene sequence: CDR1 SGHTA, CDR2 FQGTGA. V lost 2 bases, J lost 6 bases, and 8 bases lay in between. CDR3 length: 13 amino acids. CDR3: CASSLYRSNEQFF. The DNA for the CDR3 is TGTGCCAGCAGCTTATACAGATCCAATGAGCAGTTCTTC.

This rearrangement joins TRBV7-9 to TRBJ2-1, with TRBD2 identical over 8 bases. The CDR3 has 13 residues. Unmatched junction bases numbered 2, after V lost 4 bases and J lost 6 bases. Per germline, CDR1 SEHNR and CDR2 FQNEAQ (reference sequence). CDR3 residues: CASSSTSVNEQFF. In nucleotides, the CDR3 is TGTGCCAGCAGCTCGACTAGCGTCAATGAGCAGTTCTTC.

In its sample, this clonotype was seen a few times. The rearrangement uses TRBV7-8 and TRBJ1-5, with D unresolved. Trimming stripped 5 bases from V and 2 bases from J, with 10 bases between. Germline lookup yields CDR1 SGHVS and CDR2 FQNEAQ. The CDR3 is made up of 14 amino acids. The CDR3 DNA sequence: TGTGCCAGCAGCACTTCCCAGGGCAATCAGCCCCAGCATTTT. Its translation: CASSTSQGNQPQHF.

This clonotype was seen more than once but under ten times. The chain uses TRBV5-4 and TRBJ2-6, with 9 bases aligning to TRBD1. Germline assignment: CDR1 SGHNT and CDR2 YYREEE (reference sequence). The CDR3 has 17 residues. V lost 3 bases to trimming and J lost 4 bases; unmatched junction nucleotides: 8. The CDR3 nucleotides read TGTGCCAGCAGCTATGAAACCGGGACAGGGGGGGCCAACGTCCTGACTTTC. This encodes CASSYETGTGGANVLTF.

The chain combines TRBV6-2 or TRBV6-3 with TRBJ1-1, with 7 bases matching TRBD1. With 5 bases clipped from V and 6 bases from J, the junction kept 3 bases outside the gene matches. Germline loops: CDR1 MNHEY, CDR2 SVGEGT. This CDR3 comprises 12 residues. The CDR3 is CASSRQGPEAFF. CDR3 coding DNA: TGTGCCAGCAGTCGACAGGGTCCTGAAGCTTTCTTT.

This clonotype was picked up a small number of times. The CDR3 region is CASGLTLGLAGAYEQYF. The CDR3 DNA reads TGTGCTAGTGGTCTAACCCTTGGACTAGCGGGGGCCTACGAGCAGTACTTC. The J gene is TRBJ2-7, the V gene TRBV12-5, with 13 bases that match TRBD2. Germline V gives CDR1 LGHNT, CDR2 FRNRAP. With V trimmed by 5 bases and J by 2 bases, 9 bases remained unmatched. The CDR3 runs to 17 residues.